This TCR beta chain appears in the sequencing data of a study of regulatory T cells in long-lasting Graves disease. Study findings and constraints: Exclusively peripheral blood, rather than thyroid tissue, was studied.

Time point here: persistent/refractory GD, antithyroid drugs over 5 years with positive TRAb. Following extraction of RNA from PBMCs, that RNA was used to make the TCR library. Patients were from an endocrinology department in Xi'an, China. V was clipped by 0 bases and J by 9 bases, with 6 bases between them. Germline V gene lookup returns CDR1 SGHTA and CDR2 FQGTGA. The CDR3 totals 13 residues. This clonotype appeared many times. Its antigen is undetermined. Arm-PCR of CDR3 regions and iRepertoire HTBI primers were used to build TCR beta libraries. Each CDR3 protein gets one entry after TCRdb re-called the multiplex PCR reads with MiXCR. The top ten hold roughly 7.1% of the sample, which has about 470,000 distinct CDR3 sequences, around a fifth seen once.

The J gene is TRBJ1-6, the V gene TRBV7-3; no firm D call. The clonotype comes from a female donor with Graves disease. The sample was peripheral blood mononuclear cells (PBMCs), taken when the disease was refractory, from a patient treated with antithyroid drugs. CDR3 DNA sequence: TGTGCCAGCAGCTTAACGACATCTTCACCCCTCCACTTT. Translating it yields CASSLTTSSPLHF. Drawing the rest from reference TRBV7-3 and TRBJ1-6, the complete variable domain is GAGVSQTPSNKVTEKGKYVELRCDPISGHTALYWYRQSLGQGPEFLIYFQGTGAADDSGLPNDRFFAVRPEGSVSTLKIQRTERGDSAVYLCASSLTTSSPLHFGNGTRLTVT.